This passage covers 3 T cell receptor beta chains from one sample sequenced in a study of blood T cell repertoires in COVID-19. Using immunoSEQ multiplex PCR, the repertoire was profiled, and TCRdb retains in-frame clones only, with some absent. The sample holds roughly 360,000 clones, around 86% seen once. Sample: PBMCs or T cells enriched from blood (not recorded which). These receptors originate from a woman aged 45-65 years who had recovered from COVID-19.

The chain is built from TRBV2 and TRBJ1-1; 7 nucleotides match TRBD1. CDR3 length equals 14 residues. With 9 bases clipped from V and 1 base from J, the junction kept 8 bases outside the gene matches. The germline V gene has CDR1 SNHLY and CDR2 FYNNEI. In nucleotides, the CDR3 is TGTGCCAGGGATAGGACAGGACAGAACACTGAAGCTTTCTTT. Encoded protein: CARDRTGQNTEAFF.

The chain carries TRBV19 and TRBJ1-1; 8 bases line up with TRBD1. The CDR3 consists of 14 residues. CDR1 and CDR2 (germline): LNHDA, SQIVND (reference sequence). Trimming removed 6 bases from V and 11 bases from J; junction bases left unmatched: 14. CDR3 DNA sequence: TGTGCCAGTAGCCCAGGGGGCGATAGGGGTAGGGCTTTCTTT. It codes for CASSPGGDRGRAFF.

This clone appeared a few times. The chain employs TRBV29-1 and TRBJ2-7; TRBD1 agrees at 8 bases. The CDR3 is made up of 11 amino acids. Germline values: CDR1 SQVTM, CDR2 ANQGSEA. Trimming cost V 7 bases and J 6 bases; bases outside gene matches: 5. CDR3 region: CSAGQGGEQYF. In nucleotides, the CDR3 is TGCAGCGCAGGACAGGGCGGCGAGCAGTACTTC.